This T cell receptor beta chain was captured by sequencing in a study of cytomegalovirus exposure and HLA in healthy donors. The donors, nominally healthy at sampling, likely had unrecorded immune exposures. With 60 Vbeta and 13 Jbeta primers, the PCR was carried out. The protocol was immunoSEQ multiplex PCR, while the TCRdb copy is restricted to in-frame clones and leaves out a portion. The repertoire has some 100,000 clones, 77% of them found once; the top ten carry 9.5% to 12%. Concerning this clone itself: As yet, its antigen is unknown.

Regarding the study as a whole: Per a prior analysis, the majority of TCR beta V segments were productive roughly 90% or roughly 30% of the time. Because they were indistinguishable, some V segments, including TRBV6-2 and TRBV6-3, were excluded. There were under 200 TCR beta chains listed as cytomegalovirus-associated.

This CDR3 is built from 15 residues. Germline assignment: CDR1 KGHSH and CDR2 LQKENI. V shed 0 bases, J shed 6 bases, and the junction held 4 bases outside the gene matches. This clonotype originated in a middle-aged man in good health and CMV-seropositive. Input material: PBMCs. V gene TRBV18 combines with J gene TRBJ2-1, with 8 positions matching TRBD2. The chain's CDR3 is CASSPPGLGSNEQFF. CDR3 bases: TGTGCCAGCTCACCACCGGGACTAGGGAGCAATGAGCAGTTCTTC.